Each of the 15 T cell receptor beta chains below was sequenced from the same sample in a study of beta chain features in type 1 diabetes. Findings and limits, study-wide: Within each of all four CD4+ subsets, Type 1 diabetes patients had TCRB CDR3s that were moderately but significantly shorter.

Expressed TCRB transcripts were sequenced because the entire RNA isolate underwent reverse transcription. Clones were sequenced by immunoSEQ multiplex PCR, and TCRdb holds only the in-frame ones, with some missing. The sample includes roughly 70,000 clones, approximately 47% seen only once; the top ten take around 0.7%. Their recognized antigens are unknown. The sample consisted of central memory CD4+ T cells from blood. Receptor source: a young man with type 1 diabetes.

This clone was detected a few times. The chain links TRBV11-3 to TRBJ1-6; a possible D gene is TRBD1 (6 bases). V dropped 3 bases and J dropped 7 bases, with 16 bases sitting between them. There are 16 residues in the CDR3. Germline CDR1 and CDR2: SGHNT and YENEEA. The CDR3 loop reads CASSFVTGIANSPLHF. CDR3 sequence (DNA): TGTGCCAGCAGCTTCGTCACAGGGATAGCCAATTCACCCCTCCACTTT.

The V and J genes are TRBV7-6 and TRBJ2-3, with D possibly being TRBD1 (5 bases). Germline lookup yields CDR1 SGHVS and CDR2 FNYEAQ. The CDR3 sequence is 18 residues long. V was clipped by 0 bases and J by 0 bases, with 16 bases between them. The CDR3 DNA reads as TGTGCCAGCAGCTTAGCGTCTGGGGCCCGCACTAGCACAGATACGCAGTATTTT. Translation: CASSLASGARTSTDTQYF.

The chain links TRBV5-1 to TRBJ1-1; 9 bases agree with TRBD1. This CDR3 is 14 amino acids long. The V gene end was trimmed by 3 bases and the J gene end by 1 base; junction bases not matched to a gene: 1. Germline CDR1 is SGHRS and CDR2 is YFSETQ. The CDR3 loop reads CASSSGQGNTEAFF. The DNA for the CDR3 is TGCGCCAGCAGCTCGGGACAGGGGAACACTGAAGCTTTCTTT. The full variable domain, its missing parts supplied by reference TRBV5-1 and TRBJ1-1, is KAGVTQTPRYLIKTRGQQVTLSCSPISGHRSVSWYQQTPGQGLQFLFEYFSETQRNKGNFPGRFSGRQFSNSRSEMNVSTLELGDSALYLCASSSGQGNTEAFFGQGTRLTVV.

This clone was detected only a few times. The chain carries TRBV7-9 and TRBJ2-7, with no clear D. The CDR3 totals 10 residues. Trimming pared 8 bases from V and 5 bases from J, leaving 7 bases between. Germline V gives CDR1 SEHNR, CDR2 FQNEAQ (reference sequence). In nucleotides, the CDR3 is TGTGCCAGCGTCGGAGACGAGCAGTACTTC. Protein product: CASVGDEQYF.

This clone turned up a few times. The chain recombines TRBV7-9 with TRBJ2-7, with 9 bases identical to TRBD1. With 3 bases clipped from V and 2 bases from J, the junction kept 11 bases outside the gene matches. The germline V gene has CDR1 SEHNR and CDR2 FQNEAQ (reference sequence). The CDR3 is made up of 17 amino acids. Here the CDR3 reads CASSFSVPGQGTYEQYF. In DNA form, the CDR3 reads TGTGCCAGCAGCTTTTCCGTCCCGGGACAGGGAACCTACGAGCAGTACTTC.

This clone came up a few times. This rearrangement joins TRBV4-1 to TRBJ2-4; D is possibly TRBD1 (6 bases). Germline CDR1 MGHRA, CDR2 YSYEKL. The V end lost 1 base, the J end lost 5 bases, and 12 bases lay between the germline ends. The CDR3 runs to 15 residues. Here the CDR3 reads CASSQVAGVENIQYF. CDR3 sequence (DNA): TGCGCCAGCAGCCAAGTTGCAGGGGTGGAAAACATTCAGTACTTC.

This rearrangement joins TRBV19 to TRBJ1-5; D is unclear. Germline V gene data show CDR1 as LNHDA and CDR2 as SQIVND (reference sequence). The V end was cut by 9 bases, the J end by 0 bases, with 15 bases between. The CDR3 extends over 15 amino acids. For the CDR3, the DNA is TGTGCCAGGGTCGGCACAGACTATAGCAATCAGCCCCAGCATTTT. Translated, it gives CARVGTDYSNQPQHF.

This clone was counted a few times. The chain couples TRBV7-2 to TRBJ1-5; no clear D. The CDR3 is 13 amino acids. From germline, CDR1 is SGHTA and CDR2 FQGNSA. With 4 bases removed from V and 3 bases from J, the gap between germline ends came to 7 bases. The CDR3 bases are TGTGCCAGCAGCTCTCAGGTCAATCAGCCCCAGCATTTT. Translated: CASSSQVNQPQHF. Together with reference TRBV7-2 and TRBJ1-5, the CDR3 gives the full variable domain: GAGVSQSPSNKVTEKGKDVELRCDPISGHTALYWYRQSLGQGLEFLIYFQGNSAPDKSGLPSDRFSAERTGGSVSTLTIQRTQQEDSAVYLCASSSQVNQPQHFGDGTRLSIL.

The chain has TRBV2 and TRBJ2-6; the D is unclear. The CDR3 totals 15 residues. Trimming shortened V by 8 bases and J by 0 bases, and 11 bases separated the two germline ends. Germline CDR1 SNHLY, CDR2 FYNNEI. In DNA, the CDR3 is TGTGCCAGCGACCGTACAGCCTCTGGGGCCAACGTCCTGACTTTC. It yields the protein CASDRTASGANVLTF.

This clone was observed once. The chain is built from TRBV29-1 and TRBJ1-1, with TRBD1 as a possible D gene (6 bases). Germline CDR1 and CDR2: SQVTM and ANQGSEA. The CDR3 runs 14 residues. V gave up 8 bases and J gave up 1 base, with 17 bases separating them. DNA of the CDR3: TGCAGCTCTCGAGCCCCAGGGGCGAACACTGAAGCTTTCTTT. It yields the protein CSSRAPGANTEAFF.

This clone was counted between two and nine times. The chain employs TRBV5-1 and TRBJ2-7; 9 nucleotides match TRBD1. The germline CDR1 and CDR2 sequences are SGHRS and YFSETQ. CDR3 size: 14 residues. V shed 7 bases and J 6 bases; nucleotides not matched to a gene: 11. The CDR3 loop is CASATGTGIAEQYF. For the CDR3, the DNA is TGCGCCAGCGCCACCGGGACAGGGATCGCCGAGCAGTACTTC.

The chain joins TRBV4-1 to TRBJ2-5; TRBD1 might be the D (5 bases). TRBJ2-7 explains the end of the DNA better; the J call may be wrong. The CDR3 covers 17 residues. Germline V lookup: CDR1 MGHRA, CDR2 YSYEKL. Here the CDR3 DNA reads TGCGCCAGCAGCCAGCTGGACATGGGGCTGTCGACCTACGAGCAGTACTTC. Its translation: CASSQLDMGLSTYEQYF.

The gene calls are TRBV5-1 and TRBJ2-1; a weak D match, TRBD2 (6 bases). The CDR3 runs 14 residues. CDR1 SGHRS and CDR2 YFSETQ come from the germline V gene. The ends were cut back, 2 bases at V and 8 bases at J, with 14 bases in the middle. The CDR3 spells CASSLLAQRDEQFF. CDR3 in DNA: TGCGCCAGCAGCTTACTAGCACAAAGGGATGAGCAGTTCTTC.

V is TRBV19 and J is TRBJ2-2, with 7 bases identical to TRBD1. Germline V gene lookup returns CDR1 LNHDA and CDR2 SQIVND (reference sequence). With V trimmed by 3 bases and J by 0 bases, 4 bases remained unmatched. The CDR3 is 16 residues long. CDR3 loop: CASSIPGTANTGELFF. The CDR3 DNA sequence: TGTGCCAGTAGTATCCCCGGGACAGCGAACACCGGGGAGCTGTTTTTT.

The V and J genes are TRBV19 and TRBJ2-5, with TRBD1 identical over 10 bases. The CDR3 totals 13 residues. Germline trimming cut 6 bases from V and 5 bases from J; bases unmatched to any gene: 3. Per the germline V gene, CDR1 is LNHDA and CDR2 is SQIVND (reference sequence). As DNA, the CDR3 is TGTGCCAGTAGCCGGGACAGGGGTGAGACCCAGTACTTC. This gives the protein CASSRDRGETQYF.